These 28 T cell receptor beta chains came from one sample sequenced in a study of human T cells and chemical hapten exposure. TCRdb recomputed calls from the RACE reads with MiXCR, one row per CDR3 protein. The sample gives around 130,000 distinct CDR3 sequences, over 9% of which show up once; 2% to 2.5% is in the top ten. The sample's time point: patch test 3, about 24 weeks after DPC sensitization. Treatment specified: therapeutic diphenylcyclopropenone sensitization with weekly scalp DPC. The sequenced sample was whole blood, obtained in connection with sensitization to the hapten diphenylcyclopropenone (DPC). These receptors were collected from a woman in her 50s with alopecia areata. Some clones in this sample may be carry-over from other donors' samples.

A few counts support this clonotype. The chain links TRBV6-6 to TRBJ1-1; D gene unclear. CDR1 is MNHNY, CDR2 SVGAGI, per germline (reference sequence). V was shortened by 2 bases and J by 10 bases, with 14 bases between the two germline ends. There are 13 residues in the CDR3. The CDR3 bases are TGTGCCAGCAGTTACGCGGAACCCACCGGAGCTTTCTTT. Amino acid sequence: CASSYAEPTGAFF.

V usage is TRBV7-9 and J usage is TRBJ2-4, with D possibly being TRBD2 (5 bases). CDR3 length: 16 amino acids. V was pared by 4 bases and J by 4 bases, with 17 bases between. Germline CDR1 reads SEHNR; CDR2 reads FQNEAQ (reference sequence). In DNA, the CDR3 is TGTGCCAGCAGCTCCCCCGGCGGGCAGACTAAAAACATTCAGTACTTC. Its translation is CASSSPGGQTKNIQYF.

This clonotype was picked up a small number of times. V is TRBV6-6 and J is TRBJ2-3, with D maybe TRBD2 (6 bases). Trimming left V 8 bases short and J 0 bases short, with 21 bases between. CDR3 length equals 17 residues. CDR1 and CDR2 (germline): MNHNY, SVGAGI (reference sequence). The CDR3 loop is CASGKASVFASTDTQYF. CDR3 in DNA: TGTGCCAGCGGTAAGGCTAGCGTCTTCGCTAGCACAGATACGCAGTATTTT.

The chain joins TRBV2 to TRBJ2-5, with 10 bases identical to TRBD2. V lost 6 bases to trimming and J lost 1 base; unmatched junction nucleotides: 11. Germline V gene lookup returns CDR1 SNHLY and CDR2 FYNNEI. The CDR3 totals 17 residues. The CDR3 nucleotides read TGTGCCAGCAGCAGGCTATCCAGCGGGGGGGCCCAAGAGACCCAGTACTTC. Amino acids: CASSRLSSGGAQETQYF.

The chain links TRBV18 to TRBJ2-3, with D possibly matching TRBD1 (6 bases). The V and J ends lost 6 bases and 4 bases respectively, with 11 bases between them. Germline V gives CDR1 KGHSH, CDR2 LQKENI. The CDR3 is 13 amino acids. The CDR3 sequence: CASSIQGADTQYF. CDR3 sequence (DNA): TGTGCCAGCTCTATACAGGGCGCAGATACGCAGTATTTT.

CDR3 sequence reads: CSADRGPTDTQYF. The CDR3 DNA is TGCAGCGCGGACAGGGGGCCTACAGATACGCAGTATTTT. This chain links TRBV29-1 with TRBJ2-3; TRBD1 agrees at 11 bases. Per germline, CDR1 SQVTM and CDR2 ANQGSEA. This CDR3 is 13 amino acids long. Germline trimming cut 7 bases from V and 3 bases from J; bases unmatched to any gene: 3.

The table lists this clonotype with many counts. The V and J genes are TRBV6-5 and TRBJ2-7; D uncertain. The CDR3 has 13 residues. Germline-derived CDR1 and CDR2 are MNHEY and SVGAGI. V gave up 8 bases and J gave up 3 bases, with 14 bases separating them. CDR3 residues: CASGVTQNYEQYF. The CDR3 bases are TGTGCCAGCGGCGTTACCCAGAACTACGAGCAGTACTTC.

This clonotype was seen a few times. The chain links TRBV29-1 to TRBJ1-2; TRBD1 might be the D (6 bases). The V end lost 1 base, the J end lost 4 bases, and 16 bases lay between the germline ends. CDR1 SQVTM and CDR2 ANQGSEA come from the germline V gene. This CDR3 region has 15 residues. CDR3 nucleotides: TGCAGCGTTGAAGTGTCGGGGGCCCGAAGCTATGGCTACACCTTC. Amino acids: CSVEVSGARSYGYTF.

This clonotype was observed a handful of times. The chain is built from TRBV9 and TRBJ1-1, with D possibly TRBD1 on 5 matching bases. Trimming shortened V by 4 bases and J by 3 bases, and 7 bases separated the two germline ends. Germline V gene lookup returns CDR1 SGDLS and CDR2 YYNGEE. The CDR3 covers 12 residues. CDR3 protein: CASSPRDTEAFF. The CDR3 DNA sequence: TGTGCCAGCAGCCCCAGGGACACTGAAGCTTTCTTT. Drawing the rest from reference TRBV9 and TRBJ1-1, the complete variable domain is DSGVTQTPKHLITATGQRVTLRCSPRSGDLSVYWYQQSLDQGLQFLIQYYNGEERAKGNILERFSAQQFPDLHSELNLSSLELGDSALYFCASSPRDTEAFFGQGTRLTVV.

In its sample, this clonotype was seen a few times. The chain combines TRBV13 with TRBJ2-1, with TRBD1 matching 7 bases. CDR1 is PRHDT, CDR2 FYEKMQ, per germline (reference sequence). The junction had 7 bases not matched to a gene; V was cut back by 5 bases and J by 0 bases. The CDR3 totals 16 residues. CDR3 residues: CASSPRTGRSYNEQFF. In nucleotides, the CDR3 is TGTGCCAGCAGCCCCCGGACAGGCCGCTCCTACAATGAGCAGTTCTTC.

For the CDR3, the DNA is TGCAGCGCCCGCCCCTTATATTCTGGGACTGAAGCTTTCTTT. Protein sequence: CSARPLYSGTEAFF. The chain employs TRBV29-1 and TRBJ1-1; no firm D call. Trimming shortened V by 7 bases and J by 5 bases, and 20 bases separated the two germline ends. CDR1 is SQVTM, CDR2 ANQGSEA, per germline. The CDR3 runs 14 residues.

In the case of this clonotype: Since the CDR3 does not end with the conserved phenylalanine or tryptophan, this likely comes from a read error. The V call is TRBV25-1, the J call TRBJ1-2; a weak D match, TRBD1 (5 bases). CDR3 length: 15 amino acids. From germline, CDR1 is MGHDK and CDR2 SYGVNS. V lost 0 bases, J lost 6 bases, and 14 bases lay in between. The CDR3 loop is CASSEYGRASNGYTL. The DNA for the CDR3 is TGTGCCAGCAGTGAATATGGCAGGGCGTCCAATGGCTACACCTTA.

The gene calls are TRBV5-5 and TRBJ1-3; D gene uncertain. Germline V lookup: CDR1 SGHKS, CDR2 YYEKEE (reference sequence). V gave up 3 bases and J gave up 0 bases, with 13 bases separating them. The CDR3 spans 16 residues. The CDR3 sequence is CASSWDLRSSGNTIYF. Written as DNA, the CDR3 is TGTGCCAGCAGCTGGGATCTTCGAAGCTCTGGAAACACCATATATTTT.

The V and J genes are TRBV13 and TRBJ2-6; the match to TRBD2 covers 9 bases. V lost 5 bases to trimming and J lost 4 bases; unmatched junction nucleotides: 9. Germline loops: CDR1 PRHDT, CDR2 FYEKMQ (reference sequence). The length of the CDR3 is 17 residues. As DNA, the CDR3 is TGTGCCAGCAGCCCCCGCGGGAGGGAGCCCGGGGCCAACGTCCTGACTTTC. Translated: CASSPRGREPGANVLTF.

This clonotype was picked up many times. The V gene is TRBV6-6, the J gene TRBJ2-3; no clear D. CDR3 length equals 13 residues. Germline V gene lookup returns CDR1 MNHNY and CDR2 SVGAGI (reference sequence). V gave up 6 bases and J gave up 3 bases, with 10 bases separating them. CDR3 nucleotides: TGTGCCAGCAGGGCCGGTGGGACAGATACGCAGTATTTT. Its protein is CASRAGGTDTQYF.

This clonotype was seen a handful of times. This chain uses TRBV20-1 with TRBJ2-5, with 8 bases fitting TRBD2. The CDR3 totals 16 residues. V gave up 3 bases and J gave up 5 bases; unmatched junction bases: 14. Per germline, CDR1 DFQATT and CDR2 SNEGSKA (reference sequence). CDR3 bases: TGCAGTGCTAGGACGGGATCGGGAGAGCGGGGGGAGACCCAGTACTTC. Translating it yields CSARTGSGERGETQYF.

The rearrangement uses TRBV2 and TRBJ1-5; D perhaps matches TRBD1 (6 bases). The CDR3 covers 15 residues. V lost 6 bases, J lost 1 base, and 13 bases lay in between. Germline V gene sequence: CDR1 SNHLY, CDR2 FYNNEI. CDR3 amino acids: CASRGGGTSNQPQHF. CDR3 coding DNA: TGTGCCAGCAGGGGAGGGGGGACCAGCAATCAGCCCCAGCATTTT.

The chain employs TRBV5-6 and TRBJ1-1; D is unresolved. Trimming took off 3 bases at V and 5 bases at J, with 8 bases between the two ends. Germline V gene lookup returns CDR1 SGHDT and CDR2 YYEEEE. The CDR3 is 12 residues long. The CDR3 spells CASSSLGTEAFF. As DNA, the CDR3 is TGTGCCAGCAGCTCCCTCGGGACTGAAGCTTTCTTT. The full variable domain, in which reference TRBV5-6 and TRBJ1-1 provide the parts outside the CDR3, is DAGVTQSPTHLIKTRGQQVTLRCSPKSGHDTVSWYQQALGQGPQFIFQYYEEEERQRGNFPDRFSGHQFPNYSSELNVNALLLGDSALYLCASSSLGTEAFFGQGTRLTVV.

The chain employs TRBV4-1 and TRBJ2-5; TRBD2 aligns across 8 bases. Germline loops: CDR1 MGHRA, CDR2 YSYEKL. CDR3 length equals 15 residues. Germline trimming cut 1 base from V and 1 base from J; bases unmatched to any gene: 2. DNA of the CDR3: TGCGCCAGCAGCCAAGGGGCGGGGGGCCAAGAGACCCAGTACTTC. Translated: CASSQGAGGQETQYF.

The rearrangement uses TRBV28 and TRBJ2-7; tentative D call: TRBD2 (6 bases). The length of the CDR3 is 17 residues. V lost 7 bases and J lost 0, with 22 bases in between. Germline assignment: CDR1 MDHEN and CDR2 SYDVKM. This chain's CDR3 is CASIPSRGSGSSYEQYF. The CDR3 region has the DNA TGTGCCAGCATTCCTAGTCGTGGTAGCGGTTCCTCCTACGAGCAGTACTTC. The full variable domain, its missing parts supplied by reference TRBV28 and TRBJ2-7, is DVKVTQSSRYLVKRTGEKVFLECVQDMDHENMFWYRQDPGLGLRLIYFSYDVKMKEKGDIPEGYSVSREKKERFSLILESASTNQTSMYLCASIPSRGSGSSYEQYFGPGTRLTVT.

This clonotype was counted only a few times. The chain couples TRBV11-2 to TRBJ1-1, with D uncertain. Germline values: CDR1 SGHAT, CDR2 FQNNGV. V was shortened by 0 bases and J by 1 base, with 9 bases between the two germline ends. CDR3 length: 15 amino acids. The CDR3 bases are TGTGCCAGCAGCTTAGAAAGATCAGGGAACACTGAAGCTTTCTTT. This codes for CASSLERSGNTEAFF.

This clonotype was seen a handful of times. The V and J genes are TRBV7-2 and TRBJ2-7; TRBD2 agrees at 11 bases. The CDR3 covers 15 residues. V shed 2 bases and J 7 bases; nucleotides not matched to a gene: 7. Germline V gene data show CDR1 as SGHTA and CDR2 as FQGNSA. CDR3 protein: CASSLMGTSGLEQYF. The DNA of the CDR3 is TGTGCCAGCAGCTTAATGGGGACTAGCGGCCTTGAGCAGTACTTC. The full variable domain, in which reference TRBV7-2 and TRBJ2-7 provide the parts outside the CDR3, is GAGVSQSPSNKVTEKGKDVELRCDPISGHTALYWYRQSLGQGLEFLIYFQGNSAPDKSGLPSDRFSAERTGGSVSTLTIQRTQQEDSAVYLCASSLMGTSGLEQYFGPGTRLTVT.

This clonotype was counted between two and nine times. This chain connects TRBV7-9 to TRBJ2-1; D ambiguous. Per the germline V gene, CDR1 is SEHNR and CDR2 is FQNEAQ (reference sequence). Deletions cut 4 bases from V and 13 bases from J, with 14 bases between. This CDR3 has 12 amino acids. The CDR3 sequence: CASSSQGSIQFF. The DNA for the CDR3 is TGTGCCAGCAGCTCCCAAGGGTCTATCCAGTTCTTC.

This clonotype has at least ten counts. V is TRBV30 and J is TRBJ2-1; 8 bases map to TRBD2. The CDR3 totals 14 residues. CDR1 and CDR2 (germline): GTSNPN, SVGIG (reference sequence). J gave up 5 bases and V 2 bases, and 5 bases lay outside the gene matches. The DNA of the CDR3 is TGTGCCTGGAGTTCTATAGCGGGACACAATGAGCAGTTCTTC. The encoded protein is CAWSSIAGHNEQFF.

In this sample, this clonotype turned up a few times. This chain connects TRBV6-2 or TRBV6-3 to TRBJ2-6; 7 nucleotides agree with TRBD1. V shed 6 bases and J 0 bases; nucleotides not matched to a gene: 14. CDR3 size: 19 residues. Per germline, CDR1 MNHEY and CDR2 SVGEGT. The CDR3 coding sequence is TGTGCCAGCAGCAACGAACCCGGGACAGTTCGCTCTGGGGCCAACGTCCTGACTTTC. It translates to CASSNEPGTVRSGANVLTF.

This clonotype has only a few counts. The rearrangement links TRBV9 to TRBJ2-6; maybe TRBD2 (6 bases). Trimming stripped 2 bases from V and 4 bases from J, with 22 bases between. There are 19 residues in the CDR3. Germline CDR1 reads SGDLS; CDR2 reads YYNGEE. Here the CDR3 DNA reads TGTGCCAGCAGCGTGATGGCTAGCGCCCCTAGCCCCGGGGCCAACGTCCTGACTTTC. Protein product: CASSVMASAPSPGANVLTF.

Ten or more counts support this clonotype. The V call is TRBV29-1, the J call TRBJ1-2, with D maybe TRBD1 (5 bases). Germline CDR1 reads SQVTM; CDR2 reads ANQGSEA. The CDR3 covers 14 residues. The V end lost 6 bases, the J end lost 5 bases, and 19 bases lay between the germline ends. Here the CDR3 reads CSVNQGGRGYGYTF. CDR3 bases: TGCAGCGTAAATCAGGGAGGAAGGGGATATGGCTACACCTTC.

The gene calls are TRBV7-2 and TRBJ2-1, with 12 bases lining up with TRBD2. The V gene's germline CDR1 is SGHTA and CDR2 FQGNSA. With V trimmed by 4 bases and J by 7 bases, 8 bases remained unmatched. This CDR3 is 16 amino acids long. The CDR3 DNA is TGTGCCAGCAGCTATGGGACTAGCGGGCTAAGGAATGAGCAGTTCTTC. Encoded protein: CASSYGTSGLRNEQFF.